Shown below are 28 T cell receptor beta chains from a single sample sequenced in a study of read filtering for tumor transcriptome and immune sequencing. Molecular barcoded adaptors covering alpha/delta and beta/gamma chains were used on 400 to 450 ng RNA. MiXCR, run by TCRdb on the reads, gives a single entry per CDR3 protein. The sample holds some 80,000 distinct CDR3 sequences, about 12% seen once. Sample: a population of CD138-negative cells sorted from bone marrow. The receptor source for this set is a donor at least 40 years old with multiple myeloma.

The sample holds many counts of this clonotype. This chain uses TRBV4-1 with TRBJ1-2; tentatively, D is TRBD1 (5 bases). V lost 4 bases, J lost 9 bases, and 12 bases lay in between. CDR1 and CDR2 (germline): MGHRA, YSYEKL. This CDR3 comprises 12 residues. Here the CDR3 DNA reads TGCGCCAGCAGCCGGCAGGGCCGGAGCTACACCTTC. Residues: CASSRQGRSYTF.

This clonotype showed up many times. The rearrangement uses TRBV5-1 and TRBJ1-1; no firm D call. CDR3 length: 13 amino acids. Trimming shortened V by 0 bases and J by 2 bases, and 5 bases separated the two germline ends. Looked up from germline, CDR1 is SGHRS and CDR2 is YFSETQ. The CDR3 coding sequence is TGCGCCAGCAGCTTGGGGAGTAACACTGAAGCTTTCTTT. Translation gives CASSLGSNTEAFF.

This clonotype showed up many times. As DNA, the CDR3 is TGTGCCAGCAGCCAAGAAGGGCGGGAGATATACAATGAGCAGTTCTTC. Encoded protein: CASSQEGREIYNEQFF. This chain joins TRBV4-2 and TRBJ2-1; 7 nucleotides line up with TRBD2. J lost 4 bases, V lost 0 bases, and 6 bases had no gene match. Germline-derived CDR1 and CDR2 are LGHNA and YNFKEQ. The CDR3 consists of 16 residues.

This clonotype was seen at least ten times. The V gene is TRBV5-1, the J gene TRBJ1-1; TRBD1 matches 7 bases. V trimming: 1 base; J trimming: 3 bases; junction bases outside the gene matches: 6. This CDR3 has 15 residues. Germline-derived CDR1 and CDR2 are SGHRS and YFSETQ. DNA of the CDR3: TGCGCCAGCAGCTTGACAGGGGAATTTGACACTGAAGCTTTCTTT. Translated: CASSLTGEFDTEAFF.

This clonotype was seen ten or more times. The rearrangement joins TRBV20-1 to TRBJ2-1; 8 nucleotides agree with TRBD1. The V gene's germline CDR1 is DFQATT and CDR2 SNEGSKA (reference sequence). This CDR3 has 15 amino acids. Trimming at V came to 2 bases and at J to 3 bases, leaving 6 bases not matched to a gene. The CDR3 nucleotides are TGCAGTGCTAGACACGGACAGGGCGGCTACAATGAGCAGTTCTTC. Its protein is CSARHGQGGYNEQFF.

This clonotype was detected many times. The V and J genes are TRBV28 and TRBJ2-7; no firm D call. The CDR3 contains 14 residues. From germline, CDR1 is MDHEN and CDR2 SYDVKM. The ends were cut back, 7 bases at V and 3 bases at J, with 16 bases in the middle. The CDR3 protein is CASTPTSRVYEQYF. The DNA for the CDR3 is TGTGCCAGCACCCCCACCTCCCGAGTCTACGAGCAGTACTTC.

The V call is TRBV7-2, the J call TRBJ2-5, with TRBD2 as a possible D gene (5 bases). CDR3 size: 13 residues. CDR1 and CDR2 (germline): SGHTA, FQGNSA. Trimming removed 5 bases at V and 5 bases at J, with 12 bases between. This chain's CDR3 is CASSTPSGETQYF. The CDR3 nucleotides read TGTGCCAGCAGCACCCCTTCGGGGGAGACCCAGTACTTC. Complete variable domain (other parts from reference TRBV7-2 and TRBJ2-5): GAGVSQSPSNKVTEKGKDVELRCDPISGHTALYWYRQSLGQGLEFLIYFQGNSAPDKSGLPSDRFSAERTGGSVSTLTIQRTQQEDSAVYLCASSTPSGETQYFGPGTRLLVL.

This clonotype was detected many times. The rearrangement links TRBV19 to TRBJ1-1; no definite D call. Germline V gene data show CDR1 as LNHDA and CDR2 as SQIVND (reference sequence). Between the trimmed V and J ends, which lost 5 bases and 4 bases, there was a span of 11 bases. The CDR3 loop spans 13 amino acids. The CDR3: CASSSSLSTEAFF. The CDR3 DNA reads as TGTGCCAGTAGTTCCTCTTTATCCACTGAAGCTTTCTTT.

In regard to this clonotype: This clone may be a read error of a much larger clone one base away. The chain uses TRBV5-1 and TRBJ1-1, with TRBD1 matching over 8 bases. The V and J ends lost 4 bases and 2 bases, in that order; junction bases with no gene match: 4. The CDR3 runs to 14 residues. Germline V gene sequence: CDR1 SGHRS, CDR2 YFSETQ. Written as DNA, the CDR3 is TGCGCCAGCAGCCCCGGGACAGGAAACACTGAAGCTTTCTTT. Translation gives CASSPGTGNTEAFF.

Ten or more counts support this clonotype. The rearrangement uses TRBV5-5 and TRBJ1-4, with no clear D. Looked up from germline, CDR1 is SGHKS and CDR2 is YYEKEE (reference sequence). There are 15 residues in the CDR3. The V gene lost 3 bases and the J gene lost 6 bases, with 15 bases spanning the gap. CDR3 protein: CASSSRGGGDEKLFF. DNA of the CDR3: TGTGCCAGCAGCTCGAGAGGAGGTGGGGATGAAAAACTGTTTTTT.

Ten or more counts support this clonotype. V is TRBV11-2 and J is TRBJ2-7, with D hard to call. The CDR3 has 15 residues. V lost 0 bases and J 3 bases, leaving 12 bases between the germline ends. Germline loops: CDR1 SGHAT, CDR2 FQNNGV. CDR3 sequence: CASSLDRLGYYEQYF. CDR3 bases: TGTGCCAGCAGCTTAGATCGCTTGGGGTACTACGAGCAGTACTTC. Based on the CDR3 plus reference TRBV11-2 and TRBJ2-7, the full variable domain is EAGVAQSPRYKIIEKRQSVAFWCNPISGHATLYWYQQILGQGPKLLIQFQNNGVVDDSQLPKDRFSAERLKGVDSTLKIQPAKLEDSAVYLCASSLDRLGYYEQYFGPGTRLTVT.

This clonotype occurred many times. The chain employs TRBV15 and TRBJ2-1; D is unclear. Germline V gene lookup returns CDR1 LNHNV and CDR2 YYDKDF (reference sequence). CDR3 length equals 15 residues. Trimming removed 2 bases from V and 7 bases from J, with 15 bases in between. The CDR3 spells CATSRRASGVNEQFF. CDR3 nucleotides: TGTGCCACCAGCAGAAGAGCTAGTGGGGTTAATGAGCAGTTCTTC. Complete variable domain (other parts from reference TRBV15 and TRBJ2-1): DAMVIQNPRYQVTQFGKPVTLSCSQTLNHNVMYWYQQKSSQAPKLLFHYYDKDFNNEADTPDNFQSRRPNTSFCFLDIRSPGLGDTAMYLCATSRRASGVNEQFFGPGTRLTVL.

This clonotype has at least ten counts. The chain is built from TRBV24-1 and TRBJ2-1; D gene unclear. Trimming took 4 bases from V and 0 from J, leaving 9 bases between them. The CDR3 has 15 residues. CDR1 is KGHDR, CDR2 SFDVKD, per germline. The CDR3 sequence: CATSDSSFSYNEQFF. The DNA for the CDR3 is TGTGCCACCAGTGACTCTAGTTTCTCCTACAATGAGCAGTTCTTC.

This clonotype was found many times. This chain joins TRBV7-8 and TRBJ2-1, with D hard to call. The V gene lost 1 base and the J gene lost 6 bases, with 4 bases spanning the gap. The CDR3 runs to 12 residues. Germline CDR1 is SGHVS and CDR2 is FQNEAQ. CDR3 amino acids: CASSLGVNEQFF. The CDR3 DNA sequence: TGTGCCAGCAGCTTAGGGGTCAATGAGCAGTTCTTC.

V gene TRBV21-1 combines with J gene TRBJ2-5; TRBD2, the D gene given by the table, was not confirmed from the DNA. TRBV21-1 is deemed a pseudogene. CDR3 length equals 17 residues. The CDR3 loop is CASSKVLNGRGRETQYF. Here the CDR3 DNA reads TGTGCCAGCAGCAAAGTCCTGAACGGGAGGGGGAGAGAGACCCAGTACTTC.

The CDR3 coding sequence is TGTGCCAGTAGTATGGGGGGACAGACCTACGAGCAGTACTTC. Amino acids: CASSMGGQTYEQYF. The chain joins TRBV19 to TRBJ2-7, with D maybe TRBD1 (7 bases). The length of the CDR3 is 14 residues. With 3 bases removed from V and 2 bases from J, the gap between germline ends came to 11 bases. Germline loops: CDR1 LNHDA, CDR2 SQIVND (reference sequence).

In its sample, this clonotype was seen many times. The V call is TRBV29-1, the J call TRBJ2-5, with a weak D call TRBD1 (5 bases). This CDR3 is built from 13 residues. The V end lost 6 bases, the J end lost 1 base, and 12 bases lay between the germline ends. Germline CDR1 and CDR2: SQVTM and ANQGSEA. As DNA, the CDR3 is TGCAGCGTAACGTGGGGCAGCCAAGAGACCCAGTACTTC. Translated, it gives CSVTWGSQETQYF.

There are many counts of this clonotype. CDR3 nucleotides: TGCAGTGCTAGAGATAGGATTAGAGGGGCAGATACGCAGTATTTT. This translates into CSARDRIRGADTQYF. The chain joins TRBV20-1 to TRBJ2-3, with D tentatively TRBD1 or TRBD2 (5 bases each). The V and J ends lost 0 bases and 4 bases respectively, with 14 bases between them. CDR1 is DFQATT and CDR2 is SNEGSKA in the germline V gene (reference sequence). The CDR3 contains 15 residues.

This clonotype was seen repeatedly, ten times or more. This sequence joins TRBV4-1 and TRBJ2-3; 14 bases map to TRBD2. Germline loops: CDR1 MGHRA, CDR2 YSYEKL. J gave up 5 bases and V 8 bases, and 9 bases lay outside the gene matches. The CDR3 spans 16 residues. The DNA of the CDR3 is TGCGCCAGCGGACCCGGGACTAGCGGGAGAATAGATACGCAGTATTTT. This sequence encodes CASGPGTSGRIDTQYF.

This clonotype has at least ten counts. The genes are TRBV10-3 and TRBJ2-3, with D perhaps matching TRBD1 (5 bases). Trimming stripped 8 bases from V and 2 bases from J, with 11 bases between. CDR1 and CDR2 (germline): ENHRY, SYGVKD. The CDR3 has 13 residues. The chain's CDR3 is CAIGAPSTDTQYF. The CDR3 DNA reads TGTGCCATCGGGGCGCCGTCCACAGATACGCAGTATTTT.

This clonotype has at least ten counts. This rearrangement joins TRBV29-1 to TRBJ2-5, with 7 bases aligning to TRBD2. CDR1 is SQVTM and CDR2 is ANQGSEA in the germline V gene. The CDR3 length is 14 residues. V was clipped by 4 bases and J by 1 base; unmatched bases: 6. For the CDR3, the DNA is TGCAGCGTTGGGGGAGCGGGAATCCAAGAGACCCAGTACTTC. This translates into CSVGGAGIQETQYF.

This clonotype was seen ten or more times. The V call is TRBV15, the J call TRBJ2-2, with D unclear. This CDR3 has 13 residues. The V end was cut by 3 bases, the J end by 6 bases, with 8 bases between. CDR1 and CDR2 (germline): LNHNV, YYDKDF (reference sequence). CDR3 protein: CATSSEWAGELFF. In nucleotides, the CDR3 is TGTGCCACCAGCAGTGAATGGGCCGGGGAGCTGTTTTTT.

This clonotype has at least ten counts. The genes are TRBV20-1 and TRBJ2-7, with 8 bases lining up with TRBD2. V lost 5 bases, J lost 5 bases, and 8 bases stayed unmatched. The CDR3 spans 13 residues. Germline V gives CDR1 DFQATT, CDR2 SNEGSKA (reference sequence). Written as DNA, the CDR3 is TGCAGTGCTGGGAGACTAGCGCGCGACGAGCAGTACTTC. It yields the protein CSAGRLARDEQYF.

A note on this clonotype: This could be a read error, since a much larger clone is one nucleotide away. The V and J genes are TRBV12-3 or TRBV12-4 and TRBJ2-2; D may be TRBD1 or TRBD2 (5 bases each). The CDR3 runs to 15 residues. CDR3 bases: TGTGCCAGCAGTTGGGGGACCGATCGACCCGGGGAGCTGGTTTTT. Its translation: CASSWGTDRPGELVF.

This clonotype was seen at least ten times. A read error may explain this, as a much larger clone is one base away. The V and J genes are TRBV2 and TRBJ1-4; 10 bases fit TRBD1. Per the germline V gene, CDR1 is SNHLY and CDR2 is FYNNEI. This CDR3 is built from 14 residues. CDR3 DNA: TGTGCCAGCAGATACGGGACAGGGGTAGAAAAACGGTTTTTT. As protein: CASRYGTGVEKRFF.

This clonotype appeared many times. CDR3: CASSGGGSGADTQYF. CDR3 DNA sequence: TGTGCCAGCAGCGGCGGAGGGAGCGGAGCAGATACGCAGTATTTT. This sequence joins TRBV7-9 and TRBJ2-3, with D possibly matching TRBD2 (6 bases). Germline V CDR1 and CDR2: SEHNR, FQNEAQ (reference sequence). The CDR3 totals 15 residues. V gave up 5 bases and J gave up 4 bases, with 16 bases separating them.

This clonotype was seen a few times. The germline gene is not matched at one end of the junction; a read error may be the cause. The DNA for the CDR3 is TGCGGTGCGCGTGCAGGGAACCAGCCCCAGCATTTT. This gives the protein CGARAGNQPQHF. V and J are TRBV20-1 and TRBJ1-5, with D possibly matching TRBD1 (5 bases). The CDR3 covers 12 residues. The V gene's germline CDR1 is DFQATT and CDR2 SNEGSKA (reference sequence).

This chain links TRBV10-3 with TRBJ2-3; 7 bases fit TRBD2. V lost 11 bases and J lost 0; bases outside the gene matches: 5. Germline V gene lookup returns CDR1 ENHRY and CDR2 SYGVKD. This CDR3 spans 13 amino acids. The DNA of the CDR3 is TGTGCCGTGAGCGGGACCAGCACAGATACGCAGTATTTT. Encoded protein: CAVSGTSTDTQYF.